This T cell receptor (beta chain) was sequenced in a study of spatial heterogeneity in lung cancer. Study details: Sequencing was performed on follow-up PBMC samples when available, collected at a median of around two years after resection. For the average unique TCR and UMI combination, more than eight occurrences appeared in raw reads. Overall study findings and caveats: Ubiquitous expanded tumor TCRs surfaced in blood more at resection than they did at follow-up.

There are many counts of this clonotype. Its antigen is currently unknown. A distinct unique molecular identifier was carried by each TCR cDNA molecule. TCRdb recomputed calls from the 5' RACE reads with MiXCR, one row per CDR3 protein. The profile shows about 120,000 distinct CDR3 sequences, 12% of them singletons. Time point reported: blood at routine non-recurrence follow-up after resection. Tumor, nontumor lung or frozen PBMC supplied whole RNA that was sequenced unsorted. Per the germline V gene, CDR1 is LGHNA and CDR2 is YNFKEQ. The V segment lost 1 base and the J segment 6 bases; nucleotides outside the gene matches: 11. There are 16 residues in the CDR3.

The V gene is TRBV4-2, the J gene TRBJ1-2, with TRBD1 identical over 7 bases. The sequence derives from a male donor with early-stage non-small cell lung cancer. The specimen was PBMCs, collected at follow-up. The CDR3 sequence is CASSQVGAEGAHGYTF. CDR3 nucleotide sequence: TGTGCCAGCAGCCAAGTTGGTGCCGAGGGGGCTCATGGCTACACCTTC.